The present T cell receptor beta chain was sequenced within a study of cytomegalovirus exposure and HLA in healthy donors. Study background: As an earlier analysis found, around 170 million T cells yielded 117 million unique TCR beta sequences. General study results and limits: Usually a TCR sequence was rare, but some public TCRs were found in many donors. The number of N-insertions in an Asian-associated ancestry cluster was reportedly below the approximately 600-donor mean in a later analysis.

The CDR3 runs to 15 residues. V lost 1 base and J lost 10, with 17 bases in between. Germline CDR1 is MGHRA and CDR2 is YSYEKL. The PCR made use of 60 Vbeta and 13 Jbeta primers. Clones were read by immunoSEQ multiplex PCR, and TCRdb kept only the in-frame ones, dropping some. Of roughly 150,000 clones listed, roughly four fifths are singletons. Each donor was healthy, and each was a bone marrow donor. Notes on this clone: Antigen unknown.

The chain uses TRBV4-1 and TRBJ2-1, with D possibly matching TRBD2 (6 bases). The receptor comes from a man aged 35 to 55 in good health and CMV-seronegative. The specimen was PBMCs. DNA for the CDR3: TGCGCCAGCAGCCAAGTTGTCGGGAGCGCACGAGAGCAGTTCTTC. This gives the protein CASSQVVGSAREQFF.